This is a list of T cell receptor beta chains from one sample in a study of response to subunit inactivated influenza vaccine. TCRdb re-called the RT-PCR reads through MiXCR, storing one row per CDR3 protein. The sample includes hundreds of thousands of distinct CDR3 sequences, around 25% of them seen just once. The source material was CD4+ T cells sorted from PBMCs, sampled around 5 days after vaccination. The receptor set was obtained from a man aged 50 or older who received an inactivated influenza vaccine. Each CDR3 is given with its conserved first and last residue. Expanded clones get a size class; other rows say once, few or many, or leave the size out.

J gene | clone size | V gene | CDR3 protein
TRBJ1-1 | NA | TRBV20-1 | CSASKFGTLNTEAFF
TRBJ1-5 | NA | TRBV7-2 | CASSLRGQTGRAQHF
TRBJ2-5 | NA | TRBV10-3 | CAINEDNKETQYF
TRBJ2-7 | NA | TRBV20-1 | CSARDKGVGSGRYYEQYF
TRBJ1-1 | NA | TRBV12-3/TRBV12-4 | CASARGGFEAFF
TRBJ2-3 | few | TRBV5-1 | CASSPAPSGGFTDTQYF
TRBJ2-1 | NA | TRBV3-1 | CACSLTWDPNNEQFF
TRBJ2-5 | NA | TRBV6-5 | CASSYSGTGGPPWGETQYF
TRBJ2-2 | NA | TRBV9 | CASSVGGHGNTGELFF
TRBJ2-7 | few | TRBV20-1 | CSAVPGRGNEQYF
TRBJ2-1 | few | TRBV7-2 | CASSAVGGGNEQFF
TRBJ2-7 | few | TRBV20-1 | CSARASSGVYEQYF
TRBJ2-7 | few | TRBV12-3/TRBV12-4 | CASSSDYPYEQYF
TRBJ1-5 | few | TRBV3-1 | CASSQGPNQPQHF
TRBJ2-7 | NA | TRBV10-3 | CAISEPSKQGNEQYF
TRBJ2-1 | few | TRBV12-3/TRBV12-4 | CASSLARRGGEQFF
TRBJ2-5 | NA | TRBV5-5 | CASSRGTGGFGETQYF
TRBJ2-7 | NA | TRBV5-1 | CASSLTSNRGVSSYEQYF